The subject of this entry is one TCR beta chain. Its antigen is still unknown. PCR used 60 Vbeta primers and 13 Jbeta primers. Libraries were prepared by immunoSEQ multiplex PCR; TCRdb keeps only in-frame clonotypes and omits some of them. The sample yields around 200,000 clones, around 80% seen once. The data stem from a study of cytomegalovirus exposure and HLA in healthy donors. Study in general: A data release that came early held approximately 85 million unique TCRs from HLA-typed donors.

The CDR3 runs 16 residues. In germline, CDR1 is LNHDA, CDR2 SQIVND (reference sequence). The V segment lost 3 bases and the J segment 4 bases; nucleotides outside the gene matches: 7. General study findings and limits: CMV serostatus was the sole immune exposure information available. Further analysis, carried out later, found HLA-associated TCR beta chains more clonally expanded than equally common other chains. Donors were assumed by presence/absence analyses to have roughly uniform sequencing depth.

The specimen was PBMCs. This TCR came from a woman aged 45-65 years in good health and CMV-seronegative. This sequence joins TRBV19 and TRBJ2-1, with 9 bases aligning to TRBD2. The CDR3 DNA is TGTGCCAGTAGTATTCTGTCTAGCGGGACTTACAATGAGCAGTTCTTC. Protein product: CASSILSSGTYNEQFF.